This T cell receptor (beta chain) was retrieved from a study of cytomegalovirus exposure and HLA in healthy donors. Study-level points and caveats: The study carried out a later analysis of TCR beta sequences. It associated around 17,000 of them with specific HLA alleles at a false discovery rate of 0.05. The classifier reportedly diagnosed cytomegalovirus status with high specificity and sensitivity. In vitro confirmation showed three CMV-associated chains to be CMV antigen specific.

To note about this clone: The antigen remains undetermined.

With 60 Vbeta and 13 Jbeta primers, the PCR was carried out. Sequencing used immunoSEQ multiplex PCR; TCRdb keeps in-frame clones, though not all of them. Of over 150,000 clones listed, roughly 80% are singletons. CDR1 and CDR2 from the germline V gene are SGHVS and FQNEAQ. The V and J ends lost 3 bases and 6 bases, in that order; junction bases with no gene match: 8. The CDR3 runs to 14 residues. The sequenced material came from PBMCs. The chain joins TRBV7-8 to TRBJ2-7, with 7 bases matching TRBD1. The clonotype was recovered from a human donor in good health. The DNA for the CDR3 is TGTGCCAGCAGCTTGGACCTCTACAGGGGCGAGCAGTACTTC. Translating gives CASSLDLYRGEQYF.